The T cell receptor (beta chain) under discussion was sequenced for a study of identical twins. This clonotype was recorded a few times. Its antigen remains unidentified. The CDR3 runs 17 residues. Per germline, CDR1 SGHRS and CDR2 YFSETQ. Unmatched junction bases numbered 12, after V lost 3 bases and J lost 2 bases. Using its own MiXCR run on the 5' RACE reads, TCRdb lists one record per CDR3 protein. The table includes around 670,000 distinct CDR3 sequences, 6.1% detected once. Findings and caveats of the study: Less excess twin sharing appeared in beta out-of-frame sequences.

The material sequenced was naive T cells sorted from blood. The sequence was obtained from a young man in good health. The chain carries TRBV5-1 and TRBJ2-3; TRBD1 matches 7 bases. The CDR3 nucleotides read TGCGCCAGCAGCTCCCAACCAGGGGGAGCCACCACAGATACGCAGTATTTT. Translating gives CASSSQPGGATTDTQYF. Looking up the rest from reference TRBV5-1 and TRBJ2-3 gives the full variable domain: KAGVTQTPRYLIKTRGQQVTLSCSPISGHRSVSWYQQTPGQGLQFLFEYFSETQRNKGNFPGRFSGRQFSNSRSEMNVSTLELGDSALYLCASSSQPGGATTDTQYFGPGTRLTVL.